The 9 T cell receptor beta chains given below trace back to one sample, sequenced in a study of blood T cell repertoires in COVID-19. Using immunoSEQ multiplex PCR, the repertoire was profiled, and TCRdb retains in-frame clones only, with some absent. Here the sample spans 250,000 to 300,000 clones, 70% to 90% being singletons. Sequencing was carried out using PBMCs or T cells enriched from blood (not recorded which). Every receptor here comes from a woman aged 45 to 65 who had been exposed to COVID-19.

J is TRBJ1-1 and V is TRBV9, with 7 positions matching TRBD1. CDR3 length: 14 residues. Trimming at V came to 0 bases and at J to 6 bases, leaving 5 bases not matched to a gene. Germline CDR1 SGDLS, CDR2 YYNGEE. The CDR3 DNA is TGTGCCAGCAGCGTAGGCAGGGGACAGTCTGAAGCTTTCTTT. This gives the protein CASSVGRGQSEAFF.

This clone was recorded only once. The rearrangement links TRBV19 to TRBJ1-5, with D perhaps TRBD1 (5 bases). Germline CDR1 and CDR2: LNHDA and SQIVND (reference sequence). The CDR3 spans 14 residues. Trimming removed 7 bases at V and 2 bases at J, with 12 bases between. In nucleotides, the CDR3 is TGTGCCAGTAAGGCCAGGGCGGGCAATCAGCCCCAGCATTTT. Encoded protein: CASKARAGNQPQHF.

The DNA for the CDR3 is TGTGCCAGCATAATCCGGGGAGGGGGATATGGCTACACCTTC. This codes for CASIIRGGGYGYTF. The chain has TRBV6-5 and TRBJ1-2; D is perhaps TRBD1 (6 bases). The CDR3 extends over 14 amino acids. V dropped 7 bases and J dropped 5 bases, with 17 bases sitting between them. Per the germline V gene, CDR1 is MNHEY and CDR2 is SVGAGI.

The rearrangement uses TRBV19 and TRBJ2-2, with D possibly being TRBD2 (6 bases). Trimming cost V 3 bases and J 5 bases, with 10 bases left between them. Per germline, CDR1 LNHDA and CDR2 SQIVND (reference sequence). The CDR3 has 14 amino acids. The CDR3 DNA sequence: TGTGCCAGTAGTATTGGGAGGCGGACCGGGGAGCTGTTTTTT. Translated, it gives CASSIGRRTGELFF.

The V gene is TRBV28, the J gene TRBJ2-3, with D perhaps TRBD1 (5 bases). Trimming removed 7 bases at V and 1 base at J, with 15 bases between. The CDR3 is 15 residues long. The V gene's germline CDR1 is MDHEN and CDR2 SYDVKM. CDR3 residues: CASTPGGAGTDTQYF. The CDR3 DNA reads as TGTGCCAGCACCCCCGGTGGGGCAGGCACAGATACGCAGTATTTT.

The V and J genes are TRBV15 and TRBJ1-2; D is ambiguous. The germline CDR1 and CDR2 sequences are LNHNV and YYDKDF (reference sequence). The ends were cut back, 5 bases at V and 4 bases at J, with 8 bases in the middle. This CDR3 comprises 12 residues. CDR3 nucleotide sequence: TGTGCCACCAGCGAGGGAGGCTATGGCTACACCTTC. Its protein is CATSEGGYGYTF.

The chain combines TRBV5-1 with TRBJ1-2; a weak D match, TRBD1 (6 bases). CDR1 is SGHRS and CDR2 is YFSETQ in the germline V gene. V was cut by 1 base and J by 3 bases, with 10 bases left in between. The CDR3 extends over 14 amino acids. The CDR3 DNA follows: TGCGCCAGCAGCTTGACAGGGTGGGACTATGGCTACACCTTC. It translates to CASSLTGWDYGYTF.

V is TRBV11-2 and J is TRBJ2-7; D is possibly TRBD1 (5 bases). This CDR3 comprises 15 residues. Germline CDR1 SGHAT, CDR2 FQNNGV. The V and J ends lost 0 bases and 2 bases respectively, with 11 bases between them. CDR3 DNA: TGTGCCAGCAGCTTAGAGTTTGGACAAACCTACGAGCAGTACTTC. Amino acid sequence: CASSLEFGQTYEQYF.

V gene TRBV28 combines with J gene TRBJ1-1, with 9 positions matching TRBD1. V lost 6 bases and J lost 7; bases outside the gene matches: 12. The CDR3 runs to 15 residues. The germline gives CDR1 MDHEN, CDR2 SYDVKM. CDR3 nucleotide sequence: TGTGCCAGCAGCCAGACCGGGACAGGGTTTTTTGAAGCTTTCTTT. Translation: CASSQTGTGFFEAFF.